This is a list of T cell receptor beta chains from one sample in a study of beta chain features in type 1 diabetes. The table came from immunoSEQ multiplex PCR; TCRdb's copy has only in-frame clones and leaves some out. The table includes roughly 260,000 clones, 11% detected once. The specimen was naive CD4+ T cells from blood. The receptors come from a man aged 25-45 years with type 1 diabetes. Each CDR3 is given with its conserved first and last residue.

cdr3_length: 15
v_call: TRBV19
j_call: TRBJ1-1
cdr3_aa: CASSPGTGRNTEAFF

cdr3_length: 12
v_call: TRBV28
j_call: TRBJ1-1
cdr3_aa: CASRLQGKESFF

cdr3_length: 15
v_call: TRBV4-2
j_call: TRBJ1-4
cdr3_aa: CASSQVEGSNEKLFF

cdr3_length: 14
v_call: TRBV9
j_call: TRBJ1-2
cdr3_aa: CASSPQPGDYGYTF

cdr3_length: 8
v_call: TRBV29-1
j_call: TRBJ2-5
cdr3_aa: CSAGEGYF

cdr3_length: 13
v_call: TRBV4-1
j_call: TRBJ2-5
cdr3_aa: CASSQDREETQYF

cdr3_length: 14
v_call: TRBV5-1
j_call: TRBJ1-2
cdr3_aa: CASSLSGGEYGYTF

cdr3_length: 13
v_call: TRBV7-2
j_call: TRBJ2-7
cdr3_aa: CASSLGRSYEQYF

cdr3_length: 17
v_call: TRBV28
j_call: TRBJ2-1
cdr3_aa: CASSSLTGATDYNEQFF

cdr3_length: 15
v_call: TRBV14
j_call: TRBJ2-3
cdr3_aa: CASSPGLGTRGTQYF

cdr3_length: 16
v_call: TRBV7-8
j_call: TRBJ2-1
cdr3_aa: CASSATSESSYNEQFF

cdr3_length: 14
v_call: TRBV28
j_call: TRBJ2-7
cdr3_aa: CASHSQGQFYEQYF

cdr3_length: 13
v_call: TRBV9
j_call: TRBJ1-6
cdr3_aa: CASSVDRVSPLHF

cdr3_length: 14
v_call: TRBV28
j_call: TRBJ2-6
cdr3_aa: CASSFGPGANVLTF

cdr3_length: 15
v_call: TRBV7-9
j_call: TRBJ1-6
cdr3_aa: CASSRRGPGQEPLHF

cdr3_length: 17
v_call: TRBV18
j_call: TRBJ2-6
cdr3_aa: CASSPGQGFSGANVLTF

cdr3_length: 15
v_call: TRBV4-3
j_call: TRBJ1-4
cdr3_aa: CASSRAFSPNEKLFF

cdr3_length: 14
v_call: TRBV7-2
j_call: TRBJ1-6
cdr3_aa: CASSFLSYNSPLHF

cdr3_length: 13
v_call: TRBV4-1
j_call: TRBJ2-7
cdr3_aa: CASQLRGGYEQYF

cdr3_length: 16
v_call: TRBV5-1
j_call: TRBJ2-3
cdr3_aa: CASSSPSGGATDTQYF

cdr3_length: 12
v_call: TRBV19
j_call: TRBJ2-7
cdr3_aa: CASSGQGGGQYF

cdr3_length: 13
v_call: TRBV12-5
j_call: TRBJ2-5
cdr3_aa: CASGLVTGETQYF

cdr3_length: 15
v_call: TRBV9
j_call: TRBJ2-6
cdr3_aa: CASSVAGSGANVLTF

cdr3_length: 12
v_call: TRBV29-1
j_call: TRBJ2-7
cdr3_aa: CSVGGPGEEQYF

cdr3_length: 13
v_call: TRBV6-5
j_call: TRBJ1-2
cdr3_aa: CASRPRANYGYTF

cdr3_length: 10
v_call: TRBV6-6
j_call: TRBJ2-3
cdr3_aa: CAGQQDTQYF

cdr3_length: 15
v_call: TRBV5-6
j_call: TRBJ2-5
cdr3_aa: CASSLAGRVEETQYF

cdr3_length: 14
v_call: TRBV28
j_call: TRBJ1-1
cdr3_aa: CASRVGQANTEAFF

cdr3_length: 16
v_call: TRBV4-1
j_call: TRBJ2-5
cdr3_aa: CASSQVPRLRQETQYF

cdr3_length: 15
v_call: TRBV5-1
j_call: TRBJ2-1
cdr3_aa: CASSLGLAGVGEQFF

cdr3_length: 13
v_call: TRBV19
j_call: TRBJ1-1
cdr3_aa: CASSRDLNTEAFF

cdr3_length: 14
v_call: TRBV9
j_call: TRBJ2-3
cdr3_aa: CASSVALTQDTQYF

cdr3_length: 16
v_call: TRBV4-1
j_call: TRBJ2-1
cdr3_aa: CASSQERRGGNNEQFF

cdr3_length: 13
v_call: TRBV5-6
j_call: TRBJ2-5
cdr3_aa: CASSARQGETQYF

cdr3_length: 12
v_call: TRBV9
j_call: TRBJ1-3
cdr3_aa: CASRSTGNTIYF

cdr3_length: 14
v_call: TRBV6-1
j_call: TRBJ1-2
cdr3_aa: CASTTGQGPYGYTF

cdr3_length: 13
v_call: TRBV30
j_call: TRBJ2-7
cdr3_aa: CAWSGGTGHEQYF

cdr3_length: 16
v_call: TRBV7-3
j_call: TRBJ2-1
cdr3_aa: CASRFRGTGISNEQFF

cdr3_length: 19
v_call: TRBV28
j_call: TRBJ2-3
cdr3_aa: CASSFIPTSGWSNTDTQYF

cdr3_length: 16
v_call: TRBV25-1
j_call: TRBJ2-7
cdr3_aa: CASSGPTGTLSYEQYF

cdr3_length: 14
v_call: TRBV7-9
j_call: TRBJ1-2
cdr3_aa: CASSLGQGDYGYTF

cdr3_length: 14
v_call: TRBV18
j_call: TRBJ2-7
cdr3_aa: CASSSGTGRYEQYF